The rows below give T cell receptor beta chains drawn from one sample of a study of blood T cell repertoires in COVID-19. Generated by immunoSEQ multiplex PCR, the TCRdb table keeps only in-frame clones and is missing some. The sample holds 200,000 to 300,000 clones, 83% seen once. Material: PBMCs or T cells enriched from blood (not recorded which). These receptors were obtained from a woman in her thirties or forties who had been exposed to COVID-19. Each CDR3 is given with its conserved first and last residue. The D gene is left open where the match is weak. Size is omitted from some rows. Given values are once, few, many or a class for expanded clones.

few - TRBJ1-5 TRBV9 CASSVGGDNQPQHF TGTGCCAGCAGCGTAGGGGGGGACAATCAGCCCCAGCATTTT
- TRBD2 TRBJ2-2 TRBV5-1 CASSLDPSGFANTGELFF TGCGCCAGCAGCTTGGATCCTAGCGGCTTCGCGAACACCGGGGAGCTGTTTTTT
- - TRBJ1-2 TRBV30 CAWGGAYGYTF TGTGCCTGGGGGGGAGCCTATGGCTACACCTTC
- - TRBJ1-1 TRBV18 CASSPREGRNTEAFF TGTGCCAGCTCACCACGAGAGGGAAGGAACACTGAAGCTTTCTTT
once - TRBJ2-7 TRBV7-9 CASSILGDSYEQYF TGTGCCAGCAGCATTCTAGGTGACTCCTACGAGCAGTACTTC
- - TRBJ2-1 TRBV27 CASQAYLGGSNEQFF TGTGCCAGCCAGGCATATTTAGGTGGGTCTAATGAGCAGTTCTTC
- - TRBJ1-1 TRBV18 CASSPSVGQNTEAFF TGTGCCAGCTCCCCGTCGGTTGGGCAGAACACTGAAGCTTTCTTT
- TRBD1 TRBJ2-5 TRBV5-1 CASSSYRGGETQYF TGCGCCAGCAGCTCGTACAGGGGCGGGGAGACCCAGTACTTC
- - TRBJ1-1 TRBV14 CASSQQGIEAFF TGTGCCAGCAGCCAACAGGGCATAGAAGCTTTCTTT
few TRBD1 TRBJ2-7 TRBV5-1 CASSFSGQVSYEQYF TGCGCCAGCAGTTTCTCGGGACAGGTCTCCTACGAGCAGTACTTC
- TRBD1 TRBJ2-7 TRBV3-1/TRBV3-2 CASSRTGTGYEQYF TGTGCCAGCAGCCGTACCGGGACAGGCTACGAGCAGTACTTC
- TRBD2 TRBJ2-7 TRBV3-1/TRBV3-2 CASSRQRGSSYEQYF TGTGCCAGCAGCCGTCAGCGGGGGAGCTCCTACGAGCAGTACTTC
- TRBD1 TRBJ1-1 TRBV29-1 CSVQGAAEAFF TGCAGCGTACAGGGGGCGGCTGAAGCTTTCTTT
- - TRBJ2-3 TRBV7-2 CASSLSPGLGTDTQYF TGTGCCAGCAGCTTAAGTCCAGGACTCGGCACAGATACGCAGTATTTT
- TRBD2 TRBJ2-2 TRBV27 CASSLPVAGGRTGELFF TGTGCCAGCAGTTTACCAGTAGCGGGGGGTCGCACCGGGGAGCTGTTTTTT
- - TRBJ1-5 TRBV5-1 CASSPGGDSNQPQHF TGCGCCAGCAGTCCCGGCGGGGATAGCAATCAGCCCCAGCATTTT
- TRBD1 TRBJ1-3 TRBV5-4 CASTGGASGNTIYF TGTGCCTCGACAGGGGGAGCCTCTGGAAACACCATATATTTT
- - TRBJ1-6 TRBV3-1/TRBV3-2 CASSLLTGSDSPLHF TGTGCCAGCAGCCTCCTGACAGGCAGTGATTCACCCCTCCACTTT
- - TRBJ2-3 TRBV3-1/TRBV3-2 CASSQDSGGTDTQYF TGTGCCAGCAGCCAGGACAGCGGCGGCACAGATACGCAGTATTTT
- - TRBJ1-5 TRBV2 CASSVEGRGPQHF TGTGCCAGCAGTGTGGAAGGTCGGGGGCCCCAGCATTTT
- TRBD1 TRBJ1-1 TRBV4-1 CASSVWTGENTEAFF TGCGCCAGCAGCGTCTGGACAGGGGAGAACACTGAAGCTTTCTTT
- TRBD2 TRBJ2-5 TRBV14 CASSQETSARRETQYF TGTGCCAGCAGCCAAGAGACTAGCGCGAGGCGAGAGACCCAGTACTTC
- - TRBJ2-6 TRBV11-1 CASSPQTGANVLTF TGTGCCAGCAGCCCCCAGACAGGGGCCAACGTCCTGACTTTC
- TRBD1 TRBJ1-5 TRBV28 CASEPGQGDQPQHF TGTGCCAGCGAACCGGGACAGGGCGATCAGCCCCAGCATTTT
once TRBD1 TRBJ1-5 TRBV28 CASSLTGALQPQHF TGTGCCAGCAGTCTGACAGGGGCCTTGCAGCCCCAGCATTTT
many - TRBJ1-1 TRBV6-5 CASSYAQGYTEAFF TGTGCCAGCAGTTACGCACAGGGATACACTGAAGCTTTCTTT
- TRBD1 TRBJ1-5 TRBV19 CASSMGDRGGNQPQHF TGTGCCAGTAGTATGGGGGACAGGGGAGGAAATCAGCCCCAGCATTTT
- TRBD2 TRBJ2-5 TRBV29-1 CSVVPMGGETQYF TGCAGCGTTGTCCCGATGGGGGGGGAGACCCAGTACTTC
- TRBD2 TRBJ2-1 TRBV7-2 CASTEQRGGGYNEQFF TGTGCCAGCACAGAACAGCGGGGGGGCGGATACAATGAGCAGTTCTTC
once TRBD2 TRBJ2-3 TRBV7-9 CASSRTSWTDTQYF TGTGCCAGCAGCCGGACTAGCTGGACAGATACGCAGTATTTT
- - TRBJ2-5 TRBV5-1 CASSSNAGPQGETQYF TGCGCCAGCAGCTCCAACGCCGGGCCCCAGGGAGAGACCCAGTACTTC
- TRBD1 TRBJ2-2 TRBV2 CASSAFLRTGGLGELFF TGTGCCAGCAGTGCTTTTCTTAGGACAGGGGGCCTCGGGGAGCTGTTTTTT
- TRBD1 TRBJ1-6 TRBV4-1 CASRSPGQARTPLHF TGCGCCAGCAGATCCCCGGGACAGGCAAGGACACCCCTCCACTTT
- - TRBJ1-5 TRBV5-5 CASSSDSWDQPQHF TGTGCCAGCAGCTCTGACTCATGGGATCAGCCCCAGCATTTT
- TRBD2 TRBJ2-3 TRBV5-5 CASSKQSLGGALADTQYF TGTGCCAGCAGCAAGCAATCTCTCGGGGGGGCGTTAGCAGATACGCAGTATTTT
- TRBD2 TRBJ2-3 TRBV30 CAWGLAGGDTQYF TGTGCCTGGGGACTAGCGGGGGGAGATACGCAGTATTTT
- TRBD2 TRBJ2-2 TRBV6-5 CASSYRGLAGGRELFF TGTGCCAGCAGTTACCGAGGACTAGCGGGGGGACGGGAGCTGTTTTTT
once - TRBJ2-5 TRBV28 CASTTYQETQYF TGTGCCAGCACGACATACCAAGAGACCCAGTACTTC
- - TRBJ1-2 TRBV10-3 CAISELAGPYGYTF TGTGCCATCAGTGAGTTGGCAGGGCCCTATGGCTACACCTTC
few - TRBJ1-4 TRBV6-1 CASSEEGRDEKLFF TGTGCCAGCAGTGAAGAGGGCAGGGATGAAAAACTGTTTTTT
- - TRBJ1-2 TRBV9 CASSVGGHTKAGYTF TGTGCCAGCAGCGTAGGGGGACACACGAAGGCTGGCTACACCTTC
once - TRBJ2-1 TRBV18 CASSRTSGQGRDDEQFF TGTGCCAGCTCACGCACTTCCGGACAAGGCAGGGATGATGAGCAGTTCTTC
- - TRBJ2-1 TRBV19 CASSPGVGNEQFF TGTGCCAGTAGTCCAGGGGTCGGCAATGAGCAGTTCTTC
- TRBD2 TRBJ2-7 TRBV7-2 CASSSWGGYEQYF TGTGCCAGCAGCTCATGGGGGGGATACGAGCAGTACTTC
- TRBD2 TRBJ2-3 TRBV5-6 CASSQNGGATDTQYF TGTGCCAGCAGTCAAAACGGGGGGGCGACAGATACGCAGTATTTT
- TRBD2 TRBJ2-2 TRBV19 CASSIGSASGEIAGELFF TGTGCCAGTAGTATCGGTTCGGCTAGCGGGGAGATAGCCGGGGAGCTGTTTTTT
once TRBD2 TRBJ2-5 TRBV4-1 CASTQSGDPLPETQYF TGCGCCAGCACCCAGAGCGGGGACCCCCTCCCGGAGACCCAGTACTTC
- TRBD1 TRBJ2-7 TRBV27 CASSSPQQGTGEQYF TGTGCCAGCAGTTCCCCCCAACAGGGGACAGGCGAGCAGTACTTC
- TRBD1 TRBJ1-1 TRBV19 CASSTGQGYPEAFF TGTGCCAGTAGCACCGGACAGGGGTATCCTGAAGCTTTCTTT
- - TRBJ1-1 TRBV13 CASTSRGRAEAFF TGTGCCAGCACCAGTAGGGGTAGGGCTGAAGCTTTCTTT
- TRBD1 TRBJ2-5 TRBV5-1 CASSSTGAPQETQYF TGCGCCAGCAGCTCGACAGGGGCCCCCCAAGAGACCCAGTACTTC
- - TRBJ2-1 TRBV7-6 CASSLRGGQLDEQFF TGTGCCAGCAGCTTAAGGGGGGGGCAGCTGGATGAGCAGTTCTTC
- - TRBJ1-2 TRBV6-5 CASSYSQGRPYGYTF TGTGCCAGCAGTTACTCGCAGGGGAGACCCTATGGCTACACCTTC
- - TRBJ1-6 TRBV4-1 CASSQDLGRGNPYNSPLHF TGCGCCAGCAGCCAAGATCTGGGTCGGGGTAACCCCTATAATTCACCCCTCCACTTT
- - TRBJ1-2 TRBV27 CASSFSYGYGYTF TGTGCCAGCAGTTTTAGTTACGGCTATGGCTACACCTTC
- TRBD1 TRBJ1-5 TRBV4-1 CASSRDRGRNQPQHF TGCGCCAGCAGCCGAGACAGGGGGCGAAATCAGCCCCAGCATTTT
- - TRBJ2-5 TRBV4-1 CASSPVVREAETQYF TGCGCCAGCAGCCCCGTCGTCAGGGAGGCAGAGACCCAGTACTTC